One TCR beta chain is described in this entry. Trimming removed 7 bases at V and 0 bases at J, with 13 bases between. This CDR3 contains 16 residues. Germline V gives CDR1 SNHLY, CDR2 FYNNEI. This sample was included in a study of shared clonotypes between healthy human individuals. Across the study: Samples came from a couple of female and three male donors aged 18 to 49.

Samples underwent the assay at deep level. Method: immunoSEQ multiplex PCR; TCRdb's copy keeps in-frame clones and lacks some. The table has millions of clones, approximately 90% seen once. The clonotype was recovered from a man between 18 and 35 years old in good health. The gene calls are TRBV2 and TRBJ1-6, with a possible D match to TRBD1 (6 bases). Source material: naive CD4+ T cells sorted from blood. Subset specified: CD45RA+ positively selected. CDR3 sequence reads: CASTKDSSSYNSPLHF. In DNA form, the CDR3 reads TGTGCCAGCACCAAGGACAGTAGCTCCTATAATTCACCCCTCCACTTT.